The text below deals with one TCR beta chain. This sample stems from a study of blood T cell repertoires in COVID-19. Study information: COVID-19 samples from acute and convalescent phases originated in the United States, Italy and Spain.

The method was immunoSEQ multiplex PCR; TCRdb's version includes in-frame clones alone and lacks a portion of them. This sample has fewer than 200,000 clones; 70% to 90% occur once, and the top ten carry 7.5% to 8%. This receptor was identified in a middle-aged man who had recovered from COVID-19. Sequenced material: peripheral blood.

The CDR3 protein is CASSSGLAGVSDTQYF. The CDR3 region has the DNA TGTGCCAGCAGCTCGGGACTAGCGGGAGTGTCAGATACGCAGTATTTT. This chain uses TRBV5-4 with TRBJ2-3; 14 bases map to TRBD2. The CDR3 extends over 16 amino acids. The V segment lost 3 bases and the J segment 4 bases; nucleotides outside the gene matches: 4. The germline gives CDR1 SGHNT, CDR2 YYREEE (reference sequence).